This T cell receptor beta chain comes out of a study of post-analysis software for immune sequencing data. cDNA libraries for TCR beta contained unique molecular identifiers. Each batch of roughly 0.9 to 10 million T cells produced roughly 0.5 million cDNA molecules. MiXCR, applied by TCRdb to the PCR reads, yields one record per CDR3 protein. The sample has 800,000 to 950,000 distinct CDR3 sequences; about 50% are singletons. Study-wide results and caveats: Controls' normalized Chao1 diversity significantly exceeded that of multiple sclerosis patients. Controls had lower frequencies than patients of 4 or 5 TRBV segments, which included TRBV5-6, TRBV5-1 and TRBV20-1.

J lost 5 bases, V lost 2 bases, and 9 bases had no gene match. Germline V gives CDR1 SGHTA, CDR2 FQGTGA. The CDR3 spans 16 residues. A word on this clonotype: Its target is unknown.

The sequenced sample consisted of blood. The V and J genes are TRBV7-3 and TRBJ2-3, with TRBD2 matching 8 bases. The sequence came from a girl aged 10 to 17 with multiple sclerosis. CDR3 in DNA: TGTGCCAGCAGCTTAGTTGGCGGGGGGTCCAAAGATACGCAGTATTTT. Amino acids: CASSLVGGGSKDTQYF.